The present entry profiles one TCR beta chain with its context. These data are taken from a study of CXCR3-negative and CXCR3-positive naive CD8 T cells. The authors made the TRB cDNA libraries by 5' RACE using UMI labels. TCRdb reprocessed the 5' RACE reads and stores each CDR3 protein as one record, lacking DNA. The sample is made up of 100,000 to 150,000 distinct CDR3 sequences, and the top ten hold approximately 0.29% of it. CDR3 length equals 11 residues. The specimen was naive CXCR3- CD8+ T cells from blood. Specified subset: CD45RO-CCR7+CD27+CD95- naive CD8+ T cells lacking CXCR3 (TNR3-). The receptor was isolated from a human donor in good health. Some clones in this sample may be carry-over from other donors' samples. V is TRBV21-1 and J is TRBJ2-1; TCRdb names TRBD1, which stays unverified in the absence of DNA. TRBV21-1 is a pseudogene locus. The CDR3 loop reads CASSGPHEQFF.